This entry concerns a single T cell receptor beta chain. Its antigen is undetermined. The data derive from a study of cytomegalovirus exposure and HLA in healthy donors. Study information: Of all 398 donors who were genotyped, roughly 81% belonged to the Caucasian-associated ancestry cluster. Notes on the study in general: In a later analysis, 15,000 to 20,000 TCR beta sequences were associated with HLA alleles at 0.05 false discovery rate. Specificity of a few CMV-associated chains for CMV antigens was verified in vitro. TCR beta V- and J-gene trimming, according to a later analysis, was linked to a missense DCLRE1C variant.

The trim removed 4 bases at V and 6 bases at J, leaving 6 bases unmatched. Germline V gives CDR1 SGDLS, CDR2 YYNGEE. The CDR3 is 13 residues long. 60 Vbeta and 13 Jbeta primers were used in PCR. The protocol was immunoSEQ multiplex PCR, while the TCRdb copy is restricted to in-frame clones and leaves out a portion. The sample includes over 150,000 clones, 75% to 90% of them seen just once. Sequences were obtained from PBMCs. The sequence came from a male donor in good health and CMV-seronegative. The rearrangement joins TRBV9 to TRBJ1-2; 7 positions match TRBD1. This chain's CDR3 is CASSQGGRDGYTF. In DNA, the CDR3 is TGTGCCAGCAGCCAAGGGGGCAGGGATGGCTACACCTTC. Full variable domain (outside the CDR3, taken from reference TRBV9 and TRBJ1-2): DSGVTQTPKHLITATGQRVTLRCSPRSGDLSVYWYQQSLDQGLQFLIQYYNGEERAKGNILERFSAQQFPDLHSELNLSSLELGDSALYFCASSQGGRDGYTFGSGTRLTVV.